Below, 17 T cell receptor beta chains from the same sample are listed, as sequenced in a study of shared clonotypes between healthy human individuals (dated by TCRdb to about 2020). For the CD8 naive samples, CD45RO-negative cells were positively selected for CCR7, yielding a CD45RA+CCR7+ population from which TemRA cells were excluded. Receptors were amplified or captured by the immunoSEQ multiplex PCR assay. TCRdb holds this immuneACCESS table with in-frame rearrangements only. Some clones are missing; in checked studies, unresolved V genes explain under half, and the rest has no known cause. In all, the sample holds hundreds of thousands of clones, and 80% to 95% of those were seen once. Jointly, the top ten make up around 24% of the sample. What was sequenced was naive CD8+ T cells sorted from blood. Per the publication, the cell subset or site label means: CD45RA+CCR7+. The source of these receptors is a man in his thirties or forties in good health.

In its sample, this clone was seen once. Other DNA sequences in the same sample also yield this CDR3. CDR3 nucleotide sequence: TGTGCCAGCAGTTCAAATTCATACGAGCAGTACTTC. The encoded protein is CASSSNSYEQYF. The chain is built from TRBV27 and TRBJ2-7; no firm D call. The V and J ends lost 4 bases and 4 bases respectively, with 8 bases between them. CDR1 MNHEY and CDR2 SMNVEV come from the germline V gene (reference sequence). This CDR3 contains 12 residues.

The V and J genes are TRBV27 and TRBJ2-7; D uncertain. CDR1 MNHEY and CDR2 SMNVEV come from the germline V gene (reference sequence). The CDR3 has 14 amino acids. V was shortened by 0 bases and J by 4 bases, with 10 bases between the two germline ends. The DNA for the CDR3 is TGTGCCAGCAGTTTATCGGGCCCCCTGTACGAGCAGTACTTC. Amino acid sequence: CASSLSGPLYEQYF.

This clone showed up just a few times. The sample carries other DNA sequences with the same CDR3. The chain carries TRBV7-3 and TRBJ2-3; TRBD2 is a possible D gene (6 bases). Germline-derived CDR1 and CDR2 are SGHTA and FQGTGA. The CDR3 spans 14 residues. Trimming left V 5 bases short and J 0 bases short, with 9 bases between. The CDR3 bases are TGTGCCAGCAGCCCCAGCGGGAGCACAGATACGCAGTATTTT. As protein: CASSPSGSTDTQYF.

The V and J genes are TRBV4-1 and TRBJ2-5, with 9 bases lining up with TRBD2. The J call is doubtful: the DNA matches TRBJ2-7 better. This CDR3 is built from 17 residues. CDR1 is MGHRA, CDR2 YSYEKL, per germline. CDR3 nucleotide sequence: TGCGCCAGCAGCCAAGAATCCGAACCAGCGGGAGGAGACGAGCAGTACTTC. This codes for CASSQESEPAGGDEQYF.

This clone was counted once. This same CDR3 is encoded by further DNA sequences in the sample. The V and J genes are TRBV27 and TRBJ1-5, with TRBD1 as a possible D gene (6 bases). Germline CDR1 MNHEY, CDR2 SMNVEV (reference sequence). V lost 3 bases and J 2 bases, leaving 8 bases between the germline ends. The CDR3 extends over 14 amino acids. CDR3 DNA sequence: TGTGCCAGCAGTTTGAACAGGGGCAATCAGCCCCAGCATTTT. Translating it yields CASSLNRGNQPQHF.

The DNA for the CDR3 is TGTGCCAGCAGCTTGGAAGCAGATACGCAGTATTTT. Its translation is CASSLEADTQYF. The chain couples TRBV5-4 to TRBJ2-3; D not resolved. The V gene lost 0 bases and the J gene lost 4 bases, with 3 bases spanning the gap. Germline CDR1 and CDR2: SGHNT and YYREEE (reference sequence). There are 12 residues in the CDR3.

The J gene is TRBJ2-1, the V gene TRBV27; the match to TRBD2 covers 13 bases. Per germline, CDR1 MNHEY and CDR2 SMNVEV (reference sequence). With V trimmed by 6 bases and J by 7 bases, 15 bases remained unmatched. The CDR3 is 18 residues long. In DNA, the CDR3 is TGTGCCAGCAGATTTAGATCTGGACTAGCGGGAGAATATAATGAGCAGTTCTTC. Its translation is CASRFRSGLAGEYNEQFF.

V is TRBV28 and J is TRBJ2-7; possible D gene TRBD2, 5 bases. Germline V gene data show CDR1 as MDHEN and CDR2 as SYDVKM. V was clipped by 5 bases and J by 2 bases, with 10 bases between them. CDR3 length: 13 amino acids. The CDR3 protein is CASSPAGTYEQYF. CDR3 DNA sequence: TGTGCCAGCAGTCCCGCCGGGACCTACGAGCAGTACTTC.

This clone was seen many times. Other nucleotide sequences in the sample specify the same CDR3. The CDR3 DNA reads as TGTGCCAGCAGCTATCCGGGCTACGAGCAGTACTTC. This translates into CASSYPGYEQYF. The rearrangement uses TRBV7-2 and TRBJ2-7; D remains ambiguous. V dropped 4 bases and J dropped 3 bases, with 7 bases sitting between them. From germline, CDR1 is SGHTA and CDR2 FQGNSA. This CDR3 contains 12 residues. The variable domain in full, completed from reference TRBV7-2 and TRBJ2-7, reads GAGVSQSPSNKVTEKGKDVELRCDPISGHTALYWYRQSLGQGLEFLIYFQGNSAPDKSGLPSDRFSAERTGGSVSTLTIQRTQQEDSAVYLCASSYPGYEQYFGPGTRLTVT.

The rearrangement joins TRBV7-9 to TRBJ1-1, with TRBD1 matching 9 bases. Germline CDR1 is SEHNR and CDR2 is FQNEAQ (reference sequence). The CDR3 consists of 14 residues. V shed 1 base, J shed 4 bases, and the junction held 1 base outside the gene matches. The DNA for the CDR3 is TGTGCCAGCAGCTTAGGGACAGGGGCCACTGAAGCTTTCTTT. Translated: CASSLGTGATEAFF.

On this clone itself: Additional DNA sequences in this sample encode the identical CDR3. The V gene is TRBV14, the J gene TRBJ2-7; weak D call: TRBD2 (6 bases). The germline V gene encodes CDR1 SGHDN and CDR2 FVKESK. The CDR3 has 13 residues. V was trimmed by 3 bases and J by 0 bases, leaving 6 bases between them. DNA for the CDR3: TGTGCCAGCAGCCAGGGAGGCTCCTACGAGCAGTACTTC. It specifies CASSQGGSYEQYF.

The genes are TRBV28 and TRBJ1-5; no firm D call. With 7 bases removed from V and 1 base from J, the gap between germline ends came to 14 bases. Per germline, CDR1 MDHEN and CDR2 SYDVKM. The CDR3 contains 15 residues. The CDR3 loop reads CASTPVLFSNQPQHF. The DNA of the CDR3 is TGTGCCAGCACCCCTGTTCTGTTCAGCAATCAGCCCCAGCATTTT.

The chain combines TRBV11-2 with TRBJ2-5; D is possibly TRBD2 (5 bases). Trimming removed 2 bases at V and 1 base at J, with 17 bases between. From germline, CDR1 is SGHAT and CDR2 FQNNGV. The CDR3 contains 17 residues. The CDR3 loop is CASSLFQDGGAQETQYF. In DNA, the CDR3 is TGTGCCAGCAGCTTATTCCAGGACGGAGGCGCCCAAGAGACCCAGTACTTC.

V is TRBV28 and J is TRBJ2-7, with TRBD2 matching 7 bases. Trimming cost V 9 bases and J 0 bases; bases outside gene matches: 8. From germline, CDR1 is MDHEN and CDR2 SYDVKM. CDR3 length: 14 amino acids. The CDR3: CASVGAGASYEQYF. The CDR3 nucleotides read TGTGCCAGTGTTGGGGCGGGAGCCTCCTACGAGCAGTACTTC.

The chain links TRBV2 to TRBJ1-2; tentative D call: TRBD1 (6 bases). CDR1 is SNHLY, CDR2 FYNNEI, per germline. The CDR3 runs 15 residues. V gave up 3 bases and J gave up 0 bases, with 11 bases separating them. The CDR3 region is CASSEKGDPNYGYTF. In nucleotides, the CDR3 is TGTGCCAGCAGTGAGAAGGGGGATCCTAACTATGGCTACACCTTC.

This chain joins TRBV5-1 and TRBJ1-1, with D maybe TRBD1 (5 bases). This CDR3 is 13 amino acids long. V was cut by 4 bases and J by 3 bases, with 10 bases left in between. From germline, CDR1 is SGHRS and CDR2 YFSETQ. CDR3 DNA: TGCGCCAGCAGCGCACAGGTACACACTGAAGCTTTCTTT. It yields the protein CASSAQVHTEAFF.

The rearrangement uses TRBV9 and TRBJ2-1; D possibly corresponds to TRBD2 (6 bases). CDR3 size: 16 residues. The V gene lost 3 bases and the J gene lost 3 bases, with 16 bases spanning the gap. CDR1 and CDR2 (germline): SGDLS, YYNGEE. CDR3 in DNA: TGTGCCAGCAGCGGGGAAAGGGACTCCTACTACAATGAGCAGTTCTTC. Translating gives CASSGERDSYYNEQFF. The full variable domain, in which reference TRBV9 and TRBJ2-1 provide the parts outside the CDR3, is DSGVTQTPKHLITATGQRVTLRCSPRSGDLSVYWYQQSLDQGLQFLIQYYNGEERAKGNILERFSAQQFPDLHSELNLSSLELGDSALYFCASSGERDSYYNEQFFGPGTRLTVL.